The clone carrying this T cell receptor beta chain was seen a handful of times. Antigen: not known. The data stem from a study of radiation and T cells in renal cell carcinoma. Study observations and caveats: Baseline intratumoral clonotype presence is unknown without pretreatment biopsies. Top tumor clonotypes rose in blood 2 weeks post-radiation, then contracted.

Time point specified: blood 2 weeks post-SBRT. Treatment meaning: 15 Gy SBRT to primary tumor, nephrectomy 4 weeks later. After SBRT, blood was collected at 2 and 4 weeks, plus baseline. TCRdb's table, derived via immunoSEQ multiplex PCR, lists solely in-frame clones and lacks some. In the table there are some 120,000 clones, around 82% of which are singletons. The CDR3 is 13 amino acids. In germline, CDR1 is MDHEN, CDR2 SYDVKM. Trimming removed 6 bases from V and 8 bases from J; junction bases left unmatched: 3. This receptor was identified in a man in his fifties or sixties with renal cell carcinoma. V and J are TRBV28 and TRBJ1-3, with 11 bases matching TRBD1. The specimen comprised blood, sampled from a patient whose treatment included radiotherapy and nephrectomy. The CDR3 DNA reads TGTGCCAGCAGGGGACAGGGGGAAGACACCATATATTTT. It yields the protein CASRGQGEDTIYF.